The next 15 T cell receptor beta chains were all read from a single sample in a study of blood T cells in healthy people across ages. A second PCR of 7 to 11 cycles used a sample-barcoded 5' primer and a J-beta primer mix. TCRdb recomputed calls from the 5' RACE reads with MiXCR, one row per CDR3 protein. In the table there are more than 1,000,000 distinct CDR3 sequences, 25% of which are singletons. These data are also associated with another study on T cells of mothers and their children.

The sample taken for sequencing was blood. These receptors were obtained from a girl under 10 years old in good health.

The rearrangement joins TRBV21-1 to TRBJ2-1; TRBD2, as called in the table, went unchecked against the DNA. TRBV21-1 is annotated as a pseudogene. The CDR3 is made up of 17 amino acids. CDR3 protein: CASRKGPGTSGYNEQFF. Here the CDR3 DNA reads TGTGCCAGCAGAAAAGGCCCCGGGACTAGCGGATACAATGAGCAGTTCTTC.

This clonotype came up a few times. The V and J genes are TRBV29-1 and TRBJ2-5; D is possibly TRBD2 (5 bases). The V end lost 3 bases, the J end lost 5 bases, and 16 bases lay between the germline ends. Germline loops: CDR1 SQVTM, CDR2 ANQGSEA. The CDR3 has 14 residues. Here the CDR3 DNA reads TGCAGCGTTGATATTTCGTTGACGGGGGAGACCCAGTACTTC. Protein sequence: CSVDISLTGETQYF.

This clonotype was recorded a few times. The chain joins TRBV29-1 to TRBJ2-1, with 7 bases matching TRBD2. Germline lookup yields CDR1 SQVTM and CDR2 ANQGSEA. Trimming took 2 bases from V and 5 from J; bases not matched to a gene: 9. The CDR3 loop spans 15 amino acids. CDR3 sequence reads: CSVERRLATHNEQFF. CDR3 bases: TGCAGCGTTGAAAGGAGACTAGCTACCCACAATGAGCAGTTCTTC.

The chain employs TRBV29-1 and TRBJ2-1, with a weak D call TRBD2 (5 bases). V lost 7 bases and J 1 base, leaving 11 bases between the germline ends. CDR1 SQVTM and CDR2 ANQGSEA come from the germline V gene. This CDR3 comprises 13 residues. The CDR3 protein is CSGGSESYNEQFF. Written as DNA, the CDR3 is TGCAGCGGAGGGAGTGAATCCTACAATGAGCAGTTCTTC.

This clonotype occurred a few times. The rearrangement uses TRBV6-5 and TRBJ1-2; D is possibly TRBD1 (6 bases). The CDR3 runs to 14 residues. Trimming stripped 2 bases from V and 6 bases from J, with 13 bases between. In germline, CDR1 is MNHEY, CDR2 SVGAGI. Written as DNA, the CDR3 is TGTGCCAGCAGTTACCAAGGACAGATTGATGGCTACACCTTC. This gives the protein CASSYQGQIDGYTF.

This clonotype was counted a few times. The chain combines TRBV10-3 with TRBJ1-1; D gene ambiguous. With 6 bases removed from V and 2 bases from J, the gap between germline ends came to 10 bases. This CDR3 spans 13 amino acids. The germline V gene has CDR1 ENHRY and CDR2 SYGVKD. The CDR3 DNA reads TGTGCCATCAGCGGGGATCAAAACACTGAAGCTTTCTTT. It is translated as CAISGDQNTEAFF.

On this clonotype itself: One end of the junction does not line up with germline, which may come from a read error. CDR3 DNA sequence: TGCGCCAGCAGCTTAGGGGAGGGGTCTAATGGAAAACTGTTTTTT. Its protein is CASSLGEGSNGKLFF. V and J are TRBV5-1 and TRBJ1-4, with a tentative D call TRBD1 (5 bases). The length of the CDR3 is 15 residues. The germline V gene has CDR1 SGHRS and CDR2 YFSETQ. Together with reference TRBV5-1 and TRBJ1-4, the CDR3 gives the full variable domain: KAGVTQTPRYLIKTRGQQVTLSCSPISGHRSVSWYQQTPGQGLQFLFEYFSETQRNKGNFPGRFSGRQFSNSRSEMNVSTLELGDSALYLCASSLGEGSNGKLFFGSGTQLSVL.

The genes are TRBV29-1 and TRBJ2-1; 13 bases line up with TRBD2. Germline lookup yields CDR1 SQVTM and CDR2 ANQGSEA. V was pared by 7 bases and J by 0 bases, with 9 bases of the junction left unmatched. CDR3 length equals 17 residues. The CDR3 sequence: CSARTSGGQSSYNEQFF. The CDR3 coding sequence is TGCAGCGCCCGGACTAGCGGGGGCCAGAGCTCCTACAATGAGCAGTTCTTC.

This clonotype was recorded a few times. The chain carries TRBV4-3 and TRBJ2-5, with D hard to call. CDR3 length: 15 residues. Germline V gene data show CDR1 as LGHNA and CDR2 as YSLEER. V gave up 0 bases and J gave up 4 bases, with 12 bases separating them. This chain's CDR3 is CASSQDLYTRETQYF. The CDR3 nucleotides are TGCGCCAGCAGCCAAGACTTATACACCCGAGAGACCCAGTACTTC.

The genes are TRBV7-3 and TRBJ2-7; 8 bases align to TRBD1. Germline V lookup: CDR1 SGHTA, CDR2 FQGTGA. V lost 3 bases and J lost 6; bases outside the gene matches: 13. This CDR3 region has 16 residues. The DNA for the CDR3 is TGTGCCAGCAGCTTGGCCTCAGGGGGCGAAGTTGGCGAGCAGTACTTC. It yields the protein CASSLASGGEVGEQYF. The variable domain in full, completed from reference TRBV7-3 and TRBJ2-7, reads GAGVSQTPSNKVTEKGKYVELRCDPISGHTALYWYRQSLGQGPEFLIYFQGTGAADDSGLPNDRFFAVRPEGSVSTLKIQRTERGDSAVYLCASSLASGGEVGEQYFGPGTRLTVT.

This rearrangement joins TRBV6-2 or TRBV6-3 to TRBJ2-7; 7 nucleotides align to TRBD2. Germline trimming cut 2 bases from V and 2 bases from J; bases unmatched to any gene: 15. Per the germline V gene, CDR1 is MNHEY and CDR2 is SVGEGT. The CDR3 sequence is 18 residues long. CDR3 loop: CASSYQLQRDYSTYEQYF. In DNA, the CDR3 is TGTGCCAGCAGTTACCAGCTTCAACGGGACTACTCTACCTACGAGCAGTACTTC.

A remark on this clonotype: The germline gene is not matched at one end of the junction; a read error may be the cause. This chain links TRBV18 with TRBJ2-5; a weak D match, TRBD1 (5 bases). This CDR3 has 15 residues. The germline V gene encodes CDR1 KGHSH and CDR2 LQKENI. The CDR3 DNA reads TGTGCCAGCTCAGGCTCAACACAGGCGTCGGAGACCCAGTACTTT. Amino acids: CASSGSTQASETQYF.

This chain joins TRBV9 and TRBJ2-1; D call uncertain. The CDR3 extends over 15 amino acids. Germline V gene sequence: CDR1 SGDLS, CDR2 YYNGEE. V was trimmed by 0 bases and J by 6 bases, leaving 13 bases between them. CDR3 coding DNA: TGTGCCAGCAGCGTAGAAGAACTTGTTCTCAATGAGCAGTTCTTC. Translated, it gives CASSVEELVLNEQFF. Full variable domain (outside the CDR3, taken from reference TRBV9 and TRBJ2-1): DSGVTQTPKHLITATGQRVTLRCSPRSGDLSVYWYQQSLDQGLQFLIQYYNGEERAKGNILERFSAQQFPDLHSELNLSSLELGDSALYFCASSVEELVLNEQFFGPGTRLTVL.

This CDR3 is CASSLGSGGGRSYNSPLHF. The CDR3 DNA follows: TGTGCCAGCAGCCTGGGGTCAGGGGGGGGCCGCTCCTATAATTCACCCCTCCACTTT. This rearrangement joins TRBV7-8 to TRBJ1-6, with TRBD1 identical over 7 bases. Germline V gene lookup returns CDR1 SGHVS and CDR2 FQNEAQ. Trimming took 5 bases from V and 0 from J; bases not matched to a gene: 13. The CDR3 has 19 residues.

This chain links TRBV5-6 with TRBJ2-3; 7 bases map to TRBD2. Germline-derived CDR1 and CDR2 are SGHDT and YYEEEE. Germline trimming cut 4 bases from V and 2 bases from J; bases unmatched to any gene: 7. CDR3 length equals 15 residues. The CDR3 loop reads CASSLLAGLTDTQYF. The CDR3 DNA is TGTGCCAGCAGCCTCTTAGCGGGCCTCACAGATACGCAGTATTTT.